The 22 T cell receptor beta chains below all came from one sample that was sequenced in a study of CD8 T cells in Susac syndrome. RNA was extracted with the RNeasy kit, and a quantity of roughly 0.5 to 1 ug was reverse transcribed using random hexamers. MiXCR was run by TCRdb on the immunoSEQ multiplex PCR reads, yielding one entry per CDR3 protein. In the table there are some 190,000 distinct CDR3 sequences, around 95% of which are singletons. Sequenced input: CD4+ T cells from PBMCs. The receptor set was obtained from a human donor with multiple sclerosis.

V and J are TRBV6-6 and TRBJ1-2, with D hard to call. This CDR3 contains 13 residues. Germline values: CDR1 MNHNY, CDR2 SVGAGI (reference sequence). V lost 2 bases and J lost 3, with 7 bases in between. The CDR3 nucleotides are TGTGCCAGCAGTTACCCCCACGACTATGGCTACACCTTC. Amino acids: CASSYPHDYGYTF.

The rearrangement links TRBV29-1 to TRBJ1-6; D uncertain. The length of the CDR3 is 13 residues. With 6 bases removed from V and 0 bases from J, the gap between germline ends came to 6 bases. Germline CDR1 and CDR2: SQVTM and ANQGSEA. This chain's CDR3 is CSVLSSYNSPLHF. The DNA of the CDR3 is TGCAGCGTGTTGAGCTCCTATAATTCACCCCTCCACTTT.

V usage is TRBV5-4 and J usage is TRBJ2-5, with D possibly being TRBD2 (6 bases). The CDR3 covers 14 residues. Germline CDR1 is SGHNT and CDR2 is YYREEE (reference sequence). V shed 4 bases and J shed 5 bases, with 15 bases lying between them. CDR3: CASSKVTGGETQYF. In DNA form, the CDR3 reads TGTGCCAGCAGCAAAGTGACCGGAGGGGAGACCCAGTACTTC.

The chain employs TRBV6-6 and TRBJ2-6; D is undetermined. The CDR3 extends over 15 amino acids. Per germline, CDR1 MNHNY and CDR2 SVGAGI (reference sequence). V dropped 5 bases and J dropped 0 bases, with 8 bases sitting between them. CDR3 DNA sequence: TGTGCCAGCAGTCACAGTCTCTCTGGGGCCAACGTCCTGACTTTC. Translating gives CASSHSLSGANVLTF.

The chain uses TRBV10-3 and TRBJ2-2; D unclear. Germline V CDR1 and CDR2: ENHRY, SYGVKD. V shed 6 bases and J shed 6 bases, with 14 bases lying between them. The CDR3 loop spans 14 amino acids. This CDR3 reads CAISPVSVAGELFF. CDR3 DNA sequence: TGTGCCATCAGCCCCGTTTCGGTTGCCGGGGAGCTGTTTTTT.

The rearrangement uses TRBV20-1 and TRBJ2-7; tentative D call: TRBD1 (5 bases). Germline V gene lookup returns CDR1 DFQATT and CDR2 SNEGSKA (reference sequence). Deletions cut 1 base from V and 3 bases from J, with 7 bases between. The length of the CDR3 is 12 residues. In DNA form, the CDR3 reads TGCAGTGCTAGAGTCCAGGGCTACGAGCAGTACTTC. This codes for CSARVQGYEQYF.

The chain joins TRBV29-1 to TRBJ2-3; 8 nucleotides match TRBD2. The CDR3 runs to 13 residues. Germline CDR1 and CDR2: SQVTM and ANQGSEA. The V and J ends lost 3 bases and 4 bases, in that order; junction bases with no gene match: 3. CDR3 region: CSVDGGAADTQYF. CDR3 nucleotides: TGCAGCGTTGACGGGGGGGCGGCAGATACGCAGTATTTT.

The chain joins TRBV7-9 to TRBJ2-3, with no clear D. Germline loops: CDR1 SEHNR, CDR2 FQNEAQ (reference sequence). V was trimmed by 8 bases and J by 9 bases, leaving 9 bases between them. This CDR3 is 10 amino acids long. The CDR3 sequence is CASGMGTQYF. The CDR3 coding sequence is TGTGCCAGCGGCATGGGGACGCAGTATTTT.

The chain uses TRBV2 and TRBJ1-5; weak D call: TRBD1 (5 bases). The germline V gene encodes CDR1 SNHLY and CDR2 FYNNEI. The ends were cut back, 8 bases at V and 5 bases at J, with 22 bases in the middle. This CDR3 has 16 amino acids. CDR3 amino acids: CASGEGTRSFDQPQHF. DNA of the CDR3: TGTGCCAGCGGGGAGGGGACCCGTTCATTTGATCAGCCCCAGCATTTT.

The chain has TRBV9 and TRBJ2-6; no clear D. CDR1 and CDR2 (germline): SGDLS, YYNGEE. The CDR3 has 15 amino acids. V lost 0 bases and J lost 1, with 5 bases in between. Here the CDR3 DNA reads TGTGCCAGCAGCGTAGTGGGTTCTGGGGCCAACGTCCTGACTTTC. This sequence encodes CASSVVGSGANVLTF.

The rearrangement links TRBV29-1 to TRBJ1-2; D is perhaps TRBD1 (5 bases). The V end was cut by 5 bases, the J end by 2 bases, with 18 bases between. This CDR3 spans 15 amino acids. Germline V gene lookup returns CDR1 SQVTM and CDR2 ANQGSEA. CDR3 protein: CSVSGRGDRNYGYTF. For the CDR3, the DNA is TGCAGCGTTTCGGGGCGCGGGGATCGAAACTATGGCTACACCTTC.

The CDR3 protein is CASSQDPPGNSYNEQFF. The CDR3 DNA follows: TGTGCCAGCAGCCAAGATCCCCCGGGTAACTCCTACAATGAGCAGTTCTTC. The chain uses TRBV14 and TRBJ2-1; unclear D gene. The germline V gene encodes CDR1 SGHDN and CDR2 FVKESK. Deletions cut 0 bases from V and 0 bases from J, with 12 bases between. This CDR3 is 17 amino acids long.

This clonotype was detected once. The gene calls are TRBV12-3 or TRBV12-4 and TRBJ2-1; a possible D gene is TRBD2 (5 bases). Trimming stripped 0 bases from V and 9 bases from J, with 18 bases between. The length of the CDR3 is 16 residues. The CDR3 here is CASSLARLAPRPEQFF. The CDR3 DNA sequence: TGTGCCAGCAGTTTAGCTAGGCTAGCCCCCAGACCTGAGCAGTTCTTC.

The rearrangement uses TRBV7-2 and TRBJ1-6, with D unclear. This CDR3 has 14 amino acids. V was pared by 0 bases and J by 9 bases, with 9 bases between. CDR1 and CDR2 from the germline V gene are SGHTA and FQGNSA. CDR3 residues: CASSLAWQPSPLHF. In DNA form, the CDR3 reads TGTGCCAGCAGCTTAGCGTGGCAGCCTTCACCCCTCCACTTT.

V is TRBV20-1 and J is TRBJ1-5, with 8 positions matching TRBD1. The CDR3 covers 14 residues. Germline V lookup: CDR1 DFQATT, CDR2 SNEGSKA (reference sequence). The J segment lost 7 bases and the V segment lost 4 bases, leaving 9 bases of the junction unmatched. In nucleotides, the CDR3 is TGCAGTGCTATCCAGCCAGGGGGCGGACAGCCCCAGCATTTT. This encodes CSAIQPGGGQPQHF.

In this sample, this clonotype turned up once. The rearrangement links TRBV4-1 to TRBJ2-1; D call uncertain. The CDR3 covers 17 residues. V was shortened by 0 bases and J by 5 bases, with 17 bases between the two germline ends. Germline loops: CDR1 MGHRA, CDR2 YSYEKL. CDR3 loop: CASSQDAKALINNEQFF. CDR3 nucleotides: TGCGCCAGCAGCCAAGATGCGAAGGCGCTGATTAACAATGAGCAGTTCTTC.

This rearrangement joins TRBV15 to TRBJ1-2; D is perhaps TRBD1 (5 bases). This CDR3 has 14 residues. The germline V gene has CDR1 LNHNV and CDR2 YYDKDF (reference sequence). Trimming cost V 3 bases and J 6 bases, with 14 bases left between them. Here the CDR3 reads CATSSSGERDGYTF. CDR3 nucleotides: TGTGCCACCAGCAGTTCGGGGGAGAGGGATGGCTACACCTTC.

V gene TRBV7-2 combines with J gene TRBJ2-5; D gene unclear. There are 15 residues in the CDR3. V was clipped by 5 bases and J by 1 base, with 14 bases between them. The germline CDR1 and CDR2 sequences are SGHTA and FQGNSA. CDR3 sequence (DNA): TGTGCCAGCAGCCGTCAGAGGACCTCCCAAGAGACCCAGTACTTC. It yields the protein CASSRQRTSQETQYF.

The rearrangement joins TRBV7-9 to TRBJ2-3, with no clear D. Trimming pared 4 bases from V and 8 bases from J, leaving 7 bases between. The CDR3 consists of 11 residues. CDR1 and CDR2 (germline): SEHNR, FQNEAQ (reference sequence). CDR3 in amino acids: CASSSESTQYF. DNA of the CDR3: TGTGCCAGCAGCTCTGAAAGTACGCAGTATTTT.

V gene TRBV7-2 combines with J gene TRBJ2-1; the match to TRBD2 covers 7 bases. In germline, CDR1 is SGHTA, CDR2 FQGNSA. With V trimmed by 2 bases and J by 2 bases, 6 bases remained unmatched. The length of the CDR3 is 16 residues. CDR3 sequence: CASSLMVGGAYNEQFF. In nucleotides, the CDR3 is TGTGCCAGCAGCTTAATGGTTGGGGGGGCCTACAATGAGCAGTTCTTC.

The chain employs TRBV27 and TRBJ2-5; D call uncertain. The CDR3 runs 11 residues. Germline CDR1 and CDR2: MNHEY and SMNVEV (reference sequence). Trimming removed 8 bases at V and 4 bases at J, with 8 bases between. CDR3 DNA sequence: TGTGCCAGCCGCTTGCCAGAGACCCAGTACTTC. Protein: CASRLPETQYF.

This clonotype occurred a few times. This chain uses TRBV29-1 with TRBJ2-3, with 8 bases lining up with TRBD1. The CDR3 is 15 residues long. The V segment lost 0 bases and the J segment 4 bases; nucleotides outside the gene matches: 6. CDR1 and CDR2 (germline): SQVTM, ANQGSEA. This CDR3 reads CSVEEVQGGADTQYF. The CDR3 DNA reads as TGCAGCGTTGAAGAGGTACAGGGGGGCGCAGATACGCAGTATTTT.